These 7 T cell receptor beta chains share one sample of origin, sequenced in a study of beta chain features in type 1 diabetes. Expressed TCRB transcripts got sequenced, as all isolated RNA was reverse transcribed. The assay was immunoSEQ multiplex PCR, and TCRdb's table has in-frame clones only and misses some. The data hold around 430,000 clones, with over 25% observed a single time. Sequenced: naive CD4+ T cells from blood. The receptors originated from a man aged 18 to 30 in good health.

The genes are TRBV4-3 and TRBJ2-1; a weak D match, TRBD2 (5 bases). V lost 0 bases to trimming and J lost 1 base, with 10 bases between them. The germline V gene encodes CDR1 LGHNA and CDR2 YSLEER. The length of the CDR3 is 16 residues. CDR3 bases: TGCGCCAGCAGCCAAGATCTCGGACTTTCCTACAATGAGCAGTTCTTC. It codes for CASSQDLGLSYNEQFF.

This CDR3 reads CASSGSAGANVLTF. The CDR3 bases are TGTGCCAGCAGCGGTAGCGCTGGGGCCAACGTCCTGACTTTC. V usage is TRBV9 and J usage is TRBJ2-6; a possible D gene is TRBD2 (5 bases). The V end lost 3 bases, the J end lost 2 bases, and 6 bases lay between the germline ends. The CDR3 runs 14 residues. Per the germline V gene, CDR1 is SGDLS and CDR2 is YYNGEE.

This clone was counted a few times. The V gene is TRBV27, the J gene TRBJ1-4, with TRBD1 identical over 8 bases. CDR1 is MNHEY and CDR2 is SMNVEV in the germline V gene (reference sequence). J was trimmed by 4 bases and V by 5 bases; bases with no gene match: 6. The CDR3 is 15 amino acids. The CDR3 is CASSTLGQVNEKLFF. The DNA for the CDR3 is TGTGCCAGCAGTACGCTGGGACAGGTTAATGAAAAACTGTTTTTT. The full variable domain, rest sourced from reference TRBV27 and TRBJ1-4, is EAQVTQNPRYLITVTGKKLTVTCSQNMNHEYMSWYRQDPGLGLRQIYYSMNVEVTDKGDVPEGYKVSRKEKRNFPLILESPSPNQTSLYFCASSTLGQVNEKLFFGSGTQLSVL.

The chain employs TRBV2 and TRBJ2-3; D ambiguous. The CDR3 length is 13 residues. Germline lookup yields CDR1 SNHLY and CDR2 FYNNEI. Deletions cut 3 bases from V and 5 bases from J, with 9 bases between. The CDR3 coding sequence is TGTGCCAGCAGTGAGCCGTTCAGAGATACGCAGTATTTT. This encodes CASSEPFRDTQYF.

The chain combines TRBV7-9 with TRBJ1-3; D gene uncertain. Per germline, CDR1 SEHNR and CDR2 FQNEAQ (reference sequence). V lost 11 bases and J 8 bases, leaving 16 bases between the germline ends. CDR3 length: 12 amino acids. This CDR3 is CAVLRYRDTIYF. The CDR3 DNA reads TGTGCCGTTCTTAGATACCGGGACACCATATATTTT.

The rearrangement links TRBV10-3 to TRBJ1-4, with D unclear. The germline gives CDR1 ENHRY, CDR2 SYGVKD. The CDR3 has 12 amino acids. The V and J ends lost 4 bases and 7 bases respectively, with 7 bases between them. CDR3 nucleotide sequence: TGTGCCATCAGTGGGCCTGGTGAAAAACTGTTTTTT. Protein product: CAISGPGEKLFF.

This clone was seen only a few times. This rearrangement joins TRBV9 to TRBJ2-1; TRBD2 matches 8 bases. Germline V gene lookup returns CDR1 SGDLS and CDR2 YYNGEE. The CDR3 covers 16 residues. Losses at the gene ends were 4 bases for V and 0 bases for J; bases not matched to a gene: 6. The CDR3 loop reads CASSTHSGTSYNEQFF. As DNA, the CDR3 is TGTGCCAGCAGCACCCATAGCGGGACCTCCTACAATGAGCAGTTCTTC.